Listed here is a single TCR beta chain. Its target is not known. V shed 5 bases and J 4 bases; nucleotides not matched to a gene: 7. The CDR3 covers 14 residues. Using its own MiXCR run on the RT-PCR reads, TCRdb lists one record per CDR3 protein. Of 290,000 or so distinct CDR3 sequences listed, over 20% are singletons. This entry is derived from a study of response to subunit inactivated influenza vaccine. Overall study findings and caveats: Each seasonal influenza vaccination recruits few new T cells, the authors suggested.

The receptor was isolated from a man aged 50 to 69 who received an inactivated influenza vaccine. The sample here was PBMCs from blood, taken 21 months after vaccination. This chain uses TRBV12-3 or TRBV12-4 with TRBJ2-7, with 8 bases identical to TRBD1. This chain's CDR3 is CASSRQGRLYEQYF. The CDR3 nucleotides read TGTGCCAGCAGTCGACAGGGGCGGCTATACGAGCAGTACTTC.